Shown below are 10 T cell receptor beta chains from a single sample sequenced in a study of blood T cells in healthy people across ages. Sample-barcoded 5' priming and a J-beta primer mix drove a second PCR of 7 to 11 cycles. TCRdb re-called the 5' RACE reads through MiXCR, storing one row per CDR3 protein. The sample holds about 1.1 million distinct CDR3 sequences, around two fifths seen once. Sequenced material: blood. These receptors came from a man younger than 35 in good health.

This clonotype was seen a few times. The chain couples TRBV15 to TRBJ2-5; no definite D call. The CDR3 totals 14 residues. Looked up from germline, CDR1 is LNHNV and CDR2 is YYDKDF (reference sequence). Trimming took off 1 base at V and 0 bases at J, with 6 bases between the two ends. DNA for the CDR3: TGTGCCACCAGCAGAGCCGTCAACCAAGAGACCCAGTACTTC. Translated: CATSRAVNQETQYF.

There are many counts of this clonotype. The chain carries TRBV12-3 or TRBV12-4 and TRBJ1-1, with D uncertain. The CDR3 is 12 residues long. Deletions cut 6 bases from V and 1 base from J, with 6 bases between. This CDR3 reads CASREGNTEAFF. CDR3 sequence (DNA): TGTGCCAGCAGGGAAGGGAACACTGAAGCTTTCTTT.

This clonotype was counted many times. The J gene is TRBJ2-3, the V gene TRBV12-5; D gene uncertain. The CDR3 covers 15 residues. CDR1 is LGHNT and CDR2 is FRNRAP in the germline V gene. The germline V and J ends were trimmed by 3 bases and 2 bases, with 12 bases remaining between them. The CDR3 is CASGLSQAHTDTQYF. Here the CDR3 DNA reads TGTGCTAGTGGTTTAAGTCAGGCACACACAGATACGCAGTATTTT.

The chain uses TRBV20-1 and TRBJ1-5; D is unclear. The CDR3 consists of 14 residues. With 4 bases removed from V and 7 bases from J, the gap between germline ends came to 17 bases. Germline V gene sequence: CDR1 DFQATT, CDR2 SNEGSKA (reference sequence). The CDR3 sequence: CSANPASPAQPQHF. DNA for the CDR3: TGCAGTGCTAACCCCGCCTCCCCGGCCCAGCCCCAGCATTTT.

This clonotype has only a few counts. The chain has TRBV7-9 and TRBJ1-3, with D unresolved. This CDR3 contains 14 residues. Germline-derived CDR1 and CDR2 are SEHNR and FQNEAQ (reference sequence). The V end lost 7 bases, the J end lost 0 bases, and 10 bases lay between the germline ends. The CDR3 coding sequence is TGTGCCAGCACCGACGGGGTCTCTGGAAACACCATATATTTT. Amino acids: CASTDGVSGNTIYF. Complete variable domain (other parts from reference TRBV7-9 and TRBJ1-3): DTGVSQNPRHKITKRGQNVTFRCDPISEHNRLYWYRQTLGQGPEFLTYFQNEAQLEKSRLLSDRFSAERPKGSFSTLEIQRTEQGDSAMYLCASTDGVSGNTIYFGEGSWLTVV.

V usage is TRBV5-1 and J usage is TRBJ2-4, with 7 bases that match TRBD1. With the DNA end fitting TRBJ2-7 better, the J assignment may be wrong. Germline V gene lookup returns CDR1 SGHRS and CDR2 YFSETQ. The CDR3 is 15 residues long. The CDR3 loop reads CASSLTDRAKYEQYF. The CDR3 nucleotides read TGCGCCAGCAGCTTGACTGACAGGGCTAAATACGAGCAGTACTTC.

There are a few counts of this clonotype. The chain has TRBV7-8 and TRBJ2-1; D perhaps matches TRBD1 (5 bases). The V end was cut by 1 base, the J end by 10 bases, with 20 bases between. Per germline, CDR1 SGHVS and CDR2 FQNEAQ. The CDR3 is 16 amino acids. CDR3 protein: CASSLGGHRLSEEQFF. The CDR3 nucleotides are TGTGCCAGCAGCTTAGGTGGACACCGGTTAAGTGAGGAGCAGTTCTTC.

The chain couples TRBV4-1 to TRBJ2-1; D gene ambiguous. V lost 4 bases to trimming and J lost 6 bases, with 22 bases between them. CDR1 is MGHRA, CDR2 YSYEKL, per germline. This CDR3 spans 17 amino acids. The CDR3 loop is CASSPPPSRDKPNEQFF. As DNA, the CDR3 is TGCGCCAGCAGCCCCCCCCCTTCGCGAGATAAGCCCAATGAGCAGTTCTTC.

This rearrangement joins TRBV20-1 to TRBJ1-5; D remains unclear. Trimming pared 3 bases from V and 7 bases from J, leaving 13 bases between. The CDR3 covers 13 residues. CDR1 and CDR2 (germline): DFQATT, SNEGSKA (reference sequence). CDR3 region: CSARGDLGQPQHF. The CDR3 DNA reads as TGCAGTGCTAGGGGAGACTTGGGACAGCCCCAGCATTTT.

This chain connects TRBV4-2 to TRBJ2-2, with D unresolved. Trimming removed 0 bases at V and 4 bases at J, with 3 bases between. CDR3 length: 13 residues. The germline V gene encodes CDR1 LGHNA and CDR2 YNFKEQ. The CDR3 reads CASSQDFTGELFF. The CDR3 DNA is TGTGCCAGCAGCCAAGACTTCACCGGGGAGCTGTTTTTT.